This T cell receptor beta chain was captured by sequencing in a study of T-cell memory formation after mild COVID-19. Germline V gene data show CDR1 as SGHRS and CDR2 as YFSETQ. The CDR3 length is 15 residues. V was pared by 4 bases and J by 6 bases, with 11 bases of the junction left unmatched. Constant-segment primers and 5'RACE yielded cDNA libraries for TCR alpha and TCR beta, each carrying sample barcodes and UMIs. TCRdb called the 5' RACE reads again in MiXCR, with one record for every CDR3 protein. The table includes roughly 510,000 distinct CDR3 sequences, roughly 17% detected once. This clonotype was counted between two and nine times.

The clonotype originates from an adult woman who had mild COVID-19 (a few samples of this study predate the infection). Cell type and time point are not known. The chain links TRBV5-1 to TRBJ2-7, with 9 bases matching TRBD1. Sequences were obtained from PBMCs or a T cell subset sorted from them (not recorded which). The CDR3 DNA reads as TGCGCCAGCAGCCTACCCGGGACAGGGTATGGCGAGCAGTACTTC. As protein: CASSLPGTGYGEQYF.